Listed below are T cell receptor beta chains from one sample, sequenced in a study of T cell responses to AZD1222 COVID-19 vaccine. TCRdb's table, derived via immunoSEQ multiplex PCR, lists solely in-frame clones and lacks some. The profile covers 100,000 to 150,000 clones, with over 75% appearing a single time and 7.7% taken by the ten largest. The source material was peripheral blood, sampled on day 0 of AZD1222 vaccination. The receptors originated from an adult in good health. The CDR3 runs from the conserved cysteine through the conserved F or W. D genes are given only for firm matches. Clone size is given for some rows only: seen once, a few or many times, or a class if the clone is expanded.

j_call | clone_size | v_call | d_call | cdr3_aa | cdr3_nt
TRBJ1-5 | NA | TRBV5-1 | NA | CASSLNSNSNQPQHF | TGCGCCAGCAGCTTGAACAGCAATAGCAATCAGCCCCAGCATTTT
TRBJ2-6 | NA | TRBV18 | NA | CASSRPEGANVLTF | TGTGCCAGCTCACGACCCGAGGGGGCCAACGTCCTGACTTTC
TRBJ2-5 | NA | TRBV21-1 | NA | CASSKAVRGSETQYF | TGTGCCAGCAGCAAAGCTGTGAGGGGGTCAGAGACCCAGTACTTC
TRBJ2-3 | NA | TRBV27 | TRBD2 | CASSPLSGRAKDTQYF | TGTGCCAGCAGCCCCCTTAGCGGGAGGGCGAAAGATACGCAGTATTTT
TRBJ2-1 | NA | TRBV7-9 | NA | CASGINEQFF | TGTGCCAGCGGAATCAATGAGCAGTTCTTC
TRBJ2-1 | NA | TRBV4-1 | TRBD2 | CASSQAGLAVVF | TGCGCCAGCAGCCAGGCTGGACTAGCAGTTGTCTTC
TRBJ2-7 | NA | TRBV5-1 | TRBD1 | CASTGRDRALDEQYF | TGCGCCAGCACAGGGCGGGACAGGGCGTTAGACGAGCAGTACTTC
TRBJ1-1 | once | TRBV27 | TRBD1 | CASSERQGNTEAFF | TGTGCCAGCAGTGAAAGACAGGGGAACACTGAAGCTTTCTTT
TRBJ2-1 | NA | TRBV3-1/TRBV3-2 | NA | CASSRYDEQFF | TGTGCCAGCAGCCGATACGATGAGCAGTTCTTC
TRBJ2-7 | NA | TRBV7-6 | NA | CASSLGTSSSYEQYF | TGTGCCAGCAGCTTAGGCACTAGTTCCTCCTACGAGCAGTACTTC
TRBJ2-5 | NA | TRBV6-5 | TRBD1 | CASSGTGTGETQYF | TGTGCCAGCAGCGGGACAGGGACGGGGGAGACCCAGTACTTC
TRBJ1-1 | NA | TRBV11-2 | NA | CAEKRGWNTEAFF | TGTGCCGAGAAACGGGGGTGGAACACTGAAGCTTTCTTT
TRBJ2-1 | NA | TRBV10-3 | NA | CAISEFSASSYNEQFF | TGTGCCATCAGTGAGTTTAGCGCGAGCTCCTACAATGAGCAGTTCTTC
TRBJ2-7 | NA | TRBV18 | TRBD1 | CASSLDRGLYEQYF | TGTGCCAGCTCACTGGACAGGGGGCTCTACGAGCAGTACTTC
TRBJ2-7 | NA | TRBV11-2 | NA | CASSDRQAGYEQYF | TGTGCCAGCAGCGACAGGCAAGCAGGCTACGAGCAGTACTTC
TRBJ2-3 | NA | TRBV6-2/TRBV6-3 | TRBD2 | CASSYSGLASDTQYF | TGTGCCAGCAGTTACTCCGGACTAGCAAGCGATACGCAGTATTTT
TRBJ2-7 | few | TRBV4-2 | NA | CASSQGGAGTGGGEQYF | TGTGCCAGCAGCCAAGGAGGAGCCGGGACTGGAGGGGGGGAGCAGTACTTC
TRBJ2-7 | NA | TRBV6-6 | TRBD2 | CASRETGTRFHEQYF | TGTGCCAGCAGAGAAACCGGGACTAGGTTCCACGAGCAGTACTTC
TRBJ1-2 | NA | TRBV15 | NA | CATSPGDTNYGYTF | TGTGCCACCAGCCCCGGGGATACTAACTATGGCTACACCTTC
TRBJ1-5 | NA | TRBV6-2/TRBV6-3 | TRBD1 | CASSYSPTGGLGNQPQHF | TGTGCCAGCAGTTACTCGCCGACAGGGGGCTTGGGCAATCAGCCCCAGCATTTT
TRBJ2-3 | NA | TRBV7-2 | NA | CASSSFPRGQDTQYF | TGTGCCAGCAGCTCATTTCCGCGGGGCCAAGATACGCAGTATTTT
TRBJ2-5 | few | TRBV11-2 | TRBD2 | CASSLGAAGREETQYF | TGTGCCAGCAGCTTAGGGGCCGCGGGGCGGGAGGAGACCCAGTACTTC
TRBJ1-6 | NA | TRBV3-1/TRBV3-2 | NA | CASSQGSYNSPLHF | TGTGCCAGCAGCCAAGGTTCCTATAATTCACCCCTCCACTTT
TRBJ1-6 | NA | TRBV6-6 | NA | CASSFSDSNSPLHF | TGTGCCAGCAGTTTCTCGGACAGTAATTCACCCCTCCACTTT
TRBJ2-1 | NA | TRBV4-2 | NA | CASSSPDSAHEQFF | TGTGCCAGCAGCTCACCGGACAGTGCCCATGAGCAGTTCTTC
TRBJ1-2 | NA | TRBV2 | NA | CASIPYRVRAYGYTF | TGTGCCAGCATCCCGTACAGGGTTCGTGCCTATGGCTACACCTTC
TRBJ2-2 | once | TRBV30 | NA | CAWSVLQARNTGELFF | TGTGCCTGGAGTGTACTCCAGGCTCGGAACACCGGGGAGCTGTTTTTT
TRBJ1-2 | NA | TRBV5-1 | TRBD1 | CASSPTGGNDGYTF | TGCGCCAGCAGTCCGACAGGGGGCAATGATGGCTACACCTTC
TRBJ1-1 | NA | TRBV7-9 | NA | CASSRRFGTEAFF | TGTGCCAGCAGCCGTCGTTTCGGCACTGAAGCTTTCTTT
TRBJ2-1 | NA | TRBV9 | TRBD2 | CASSVSGLAGVEQFF | TGTGCCAGCAGCGTATCGGGACTAGCGGGAGTCGAGCAGTTCTTC
TRBJ2-5 | NA | TRBV9 | NA | CASSVGGGGNSETQYF | TGTGCCAGCAGCGTAGGTGGCGGGGGCAATTCCGAGACCCAGTACTTC
TRBJ1-2 | NA | TRBV6-5 | NA | CASSYVRGNYGYTF | TGTGCCAGCAGTTACGTTAGGGGAAACTATGGCTACACCTTC
TRBJ1-5 | NA | TRBV24-1 | NA | CAKPPYSNQPQHF | TGTGCCAAACCCCCTTATAGCAATCAGCCCCAGCATTTT
TRBJ1-1 | NA | TRBV5-4 | NA | CASSFPGAANTEAFF | TGTGCCAGCAGCTTTCCGGGGGCGGCGAACACTGAAGCTTTCTTT
TRBJ1-1 | NA | TRBV5-8 | NA | CASSLGREETEAFF | TGTGCCAGCAGCTTGGGACGGGAGGAGACTGAAGCTTTCTTT
TRBJ2-3 | NA | TRBV28 | TRBD2 | CASTHRGVPTDTQYF | TGTGCCAGCACCCATCGGGGGGTCCCCACAGATACGCAGTATTTT
TRBJ1-5 | NA | TRBV5-1 | NA | CASSLVSRRVGFDNQPQHF | TGCGCCAGCAGCTTGGTATCCAGGAGGGTCGGGTTTGACAATCAGCCCCAGCATTTT
TRBJ2-1 | NA | TRBV9 | TRBD2 | CASSARTSGGNEQFF | TGTGCCAGCAGCGCCCGGACTAGCGGGGGGAATGAGCAGTTCTTC
TRBJ1-2 | NA | TRBV5-1 | NA | CASSRAGDNYGYTF | TGCGCCAGCAGCCGGGCCGGGGATAACTATGGCTACACCTTC
TRBJ2-5 | NA | TRBV2 | TRBD2 | CASSEGLAGGYETQYF | TGTGCCAGCAGTGAAGGACTAGCGGGGGGGTACGAGACCCAGTACTTC
TRBJ2-1 | NA | TRBV7-3 | NA | CASSLRSWGEQFF | TGTGCCAGCAGCTTAAGGTCCTGGGGTGAGCAGTTCTTC
TRBJ2-7 | NA | TRBV5-5 | NA | CASSSLEGTGSYEQYF | TGTGCCAGCAGCTCCCTCGAGGGGACTGGCTCCTACGAGCAGTACTTC
TRBJ1-5 | NA | TRBV2 | NA | CASRASGVYSNQPQHF | TGTGCCAGCAGGGCTTCAGGGGTCTATAGCAATCAGCCCCAGCATTTT
TRBJ1-6 | few | TRBV27 | NA | CASSSPGRVALHF | TGTGCCAGCAGTTCCCCGGGCAGGGTAGCCCTCCACTTT
TRBJ2-3 | NA | TRBV6-2/TRBV6-3 | NA | CASSPKRTDTQYF | TGTGCCAGCAGCCCCAAGAGGACAGATACGCAGTATTTT
TRBJ2-3 | NA | TRBV10-3 | TRBD1 | CAIRNRDRGDTQYF | TGTGCCATCAGAAACCGGGACAGAGGCGATACGCAGTATTTT
TRBJ2-7 | NA | TRBV7-9 | NA | CASSLGTYEQYF | TGTGCCAGCAGCTTAGGCACCTACGAGCAGTACTTC
TRBJ2-5 | once | TRBV4-1 | NA | CASSLGDKQTQYF | TGCGCCAGCAGCCTAGGGGACAAACAGACCCAGTACTTC
TRBJ1-4 | NA | TRBV6-8 | NA | CASSYPAPGRWNEKLFF | TGTGCCAGCAGTTACCCCGCCCCAGGACGGTGGAATGAAAAACTGTTTTTT
TRBJ2-7 | NA | TRBV29-1 | NA | CSVEGEGPYEQYF | TGCAGCGTTGAAGGCGAGGGCCCCTACGAGCAGTACTTC
TRBJ2-2 | NA | TRBV5-1 | TRBD1 | CASSRITGGVGTGELFF | TGCGCCAGCAGCCGTATTACAGGGGGCGTCGGCACCGGGGAGCTGTTTTTT
TRBJ1-4 | NA | TRBV2 | NA | CASSGTALREKLFF | TGTGCCAGCAGCGGAACAGCCCTTAGGGAAAAACTGTTTTTT
TRBJ1-2 | once | TRBV7-2 | NA | CASSLPQDLGGYTF | TGTGCCAGCAGCTTGCCGCAGGATTTGGGTGGCTACACCTTC
TRBJ2-5 | NA | TRBV5-1 | TRBD2 | CASRAGGGETQYF | TGCGCCAGCAGAGCGGGAGGGGGGGAGACCCAGTACTTC
TRBJ1-1 | NA | TRBV7-9 | TRBD1 | CASSPTGGYTEAFF | TGTGCCAGCAGCCCGACAGGGGGCTACACTGAAGCTTTCTTT
TRBJ1-5 | NA | TRBV6-5 | TRBD1 | CASRDTGGAGQPQHF | TGTGCCAGCAGGGACACAGGGGGCGCAGGGCAGCCCCAGCATTTT
TRBJ1-4 | NA | TRBV27 | NA | CASSPRGLATNEKLFF | TGTGCCAGCAGTCCCCGGGGCCTTGCAACTAATGAAAAACTGTTTTTT
TRBJ1-1 | NA | TRBV11-2 | NA | CASTFSGHPNTEAFF | TGTGCCAGCACCTTTAGTGGGCACCCGAACACTGAAGCTTTCTTT